The 4 T cell receptor beta chains presented below share a single source sample, sequenced in a study of cytomegalovirus exposure and HLA in healthy donors. Sequenced by immunoSEQ multiplex PCR; TCRdb stores in-frame clones only, minus some. The sample consists of some 110,000 clones, about 91% of them appearing once. Sequencing used PBMCs. These receptor sequences come from a man younger than 35 in good health and CMV-seronegative.

The chain combines TRBV11-2 with TRBJ2-7; 8 bases line up with TRBD1. The germline V gene encodes CDR1 SGHAT and CDR2 FQNNGV. The CDR3 runs 15 residues. V lost 5 bases and J lost 0; bases outside the gene matches: 6. The CDR3 protein is CASSPGQVYSYEQYF. The CDR3 nucleotides read TGTGCCAGCAGCCCGGGACAGGTTTACTCCTACGAGCAGTACTTC.

The V gene is TRBV5-1, the J gene TRBJ2-2, with 7 bases fitting TRBD1. Germline lookup yields CDR1 SGHRS and CDR2 YFSETQ. This CDR3 contains 16 residues. V gave up 5 bases and J gave up 5 bases; unmatched junction bases: 12. In DNA form, the CDR3 reads TGCGCCAGCAGTAGAAACCCGGGACAGCAAACCGGGGAGCTGTTTTTT. It translates to CASSRNPGQQTGELFF.

This chain links TRBV7-2 with TRBJ2-2; 12 bases fit TRBD2. The CDR3 length is 15 residues. Trimming cost V 4 bases and J 11 bases; bases outside gene matches: 8. CDR1 and CDR2 from the germline V gene are SGHTA and FQGNSA. The CDR3 here is CASSWTSGEGRELFF. DNA of the CDR3: TGTGCCAGCAGCTGGACTAGCGGGGAAGGCCGAGAGCTGTTTTTT.

The chain links TRBV30 to TRBJ1-2, with D perhaps TRBD1 (6 bases). V lost 5 bases, J lost 6 bases, and 13 bases lay in between. The CDR3 contains 12 residues. Looked up from germline, CDR1 is GTSNPN and CDR2 is SVGIG (reference sequence). CDR3 DNA sequence: TGTGCCTGGTCTCAAGGGGGAAATGGCTACACCTTC. Amino acid sequence: CAWSQGGNGYTF.